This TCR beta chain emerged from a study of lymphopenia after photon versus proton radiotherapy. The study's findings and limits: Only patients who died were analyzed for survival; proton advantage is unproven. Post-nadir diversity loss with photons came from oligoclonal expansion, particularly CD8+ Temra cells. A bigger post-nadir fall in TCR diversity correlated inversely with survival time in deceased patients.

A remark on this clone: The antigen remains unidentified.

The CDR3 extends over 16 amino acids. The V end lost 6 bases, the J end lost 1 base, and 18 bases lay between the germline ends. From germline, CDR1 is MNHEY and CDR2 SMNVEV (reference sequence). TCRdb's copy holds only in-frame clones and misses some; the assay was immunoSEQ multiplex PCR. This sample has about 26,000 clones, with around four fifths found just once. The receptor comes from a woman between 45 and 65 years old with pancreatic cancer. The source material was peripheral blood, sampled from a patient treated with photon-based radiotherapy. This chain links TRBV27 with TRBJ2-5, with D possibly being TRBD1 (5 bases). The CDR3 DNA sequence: TGTGCCAGCAGAACGGTTGGACATCAGACCCAAGAGACCCAGTACTTC. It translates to CASRTVGHQTQETQYF.